This passage covers 19 T cell receptor beta chains from one sample sequenced in a study of blood T cell repertoires in COVID-19. Here immunoSEQ multiplex PCR was the method, and the copy in TCRdb shows in-frame clones only, minus some. The sample carries 210,000 or so clones, about 83% recorded once. The sequenced sample was peripheral blood. The receptors come from a woman in her seventies with active or convalescent COVID-19.

The chain links TRBV29-1 to TRBJ1-1, with D maybe TRBD1 (6 bases). Germline loops: CDR1 SQVTM, CDR2 ANQGSEA. The CDR3 covers 12 residues. V lost 6 bases and J lost 7, with 15 bases in between. DNA of the CDR3: TGCAGCGTACGAACAGGGAGGGGTGAAGCTTTCTTT. The encoded protein is CSVRTGRGEAFF.

This rearrangement joins TRBV15 to TRBJ2-1; 13 bases map to TRBD2. The CDR3 totals 15 residues. The junction had 8 bases not matched to a gene; V was cut back by 1 base and J by 14 bases. Germline lookup yields CDR1 LNHNV and CDR2 YYDKDF (reference sequence). The CDR3: CATSRGGGTSGIKFF. The CDR3 DNA reads TGTGCCACCAGCAGAGGGGGGGGGACTAGCGGGATTAAGTTCTTC.

V gene TRBV5-3 combines with J gene TRBJ2-1; 12 bases fit TRBD2. TRBV5-3 is filed as an ORF, its function uncertain. The CDR3 runs 15 residues. Losses at the gene ends were 0 bases for V and 5 bases for J; bases not matched to a gene: 0. CDR3 in amino acids: CARSLASGRDNEQFF. The CDR3 DNA reads TGTGCCAGAAGCTTGGCTAGCGGGAGGGACAATGAGCAGTTCTTC.

V usage is TRBV2 and J usage is TRBJ2-3; maybe TRBD1 (7 bases). The ends were cut back, 7 bases at V and 0 bases at J, with 14 bases in the middle. Germline-derived CDR1 and CDR2 are SNHLY and FYNNEI. The CDR3 totals 15 residues. The DNA of the CDR3 is TGTGCCAGCACAACTCAGGGGGGCAGCACAGATACGCAGTATTTT. It translates to CASTTQGGSTDTQYF.

This chain joins TRBV5-6 and TRBJ2-3, with a weak D call TRBD1 (5 bases). Deletions cut 7 bases from V and 2 bases from J, with 17 bases between. Germline V gives CDR1 SGHDT, CDR2 YYEEEE. The CDR3 has 15 amino acids. The CDR3 nucleotides read TGTGCCAGCTTGCGCAGGGTCCCCCACACAGATACGCAGTATTTT. Its protein is CASLRRVPHTDTQYF.

V and J are TRBV18 and TRBJ2-2; tentatively, D is TRBD1 (5 bases). The CDR3 length is 18 residues. The germline CDR1 and CDR2 sequences are KGHSH and LQKENI. V gave up 2 bases and J gave up 0 bases, with 16 bases separating them. The CDR3 DNA reads TGTGCCAGCTCACCATATATCGTCAGGGCAGCGAACACCGGGGAGCTGTTTTTT. This encodes CASSPYIVRAANTGELFF.

This clone was counted ten times or more. The V and J genes are TRBV14 and TRBJ2-1, with unresolved D. V was shortened by 1 base and J by 8 bases, with 21 bases between the two germline ends. Germline V CDR1 and CDR2: SGHDN, FVKESK. This CDR3 has 17 amino acids. DNA of the CDR3: TGTGCCAGCAGCCAAGGGCGGAGCTTTTTAGCTTTCGATGAGCAGTTCTTC. Translation: CASSQGRSFLAFDEQFF.

The chain combines TRBV11-2 with TRBJ1-2; D ambiguous. The CDR3 has 13 residues. Germline V gene data show CDR1 as SGHAT and CDR2 as FQNNGV. Trimming took off 4 bases at V and 4 bases at J, with 10 bases between the two ends. The CDR3 bases are TGTGCCAGCAGCTCCTCAGGTTTCTATGGCTACACCTTC. The encoded protein is CASSSSGFYGYTF.

The chain is built from TRBV11-3 and TRBJ1-6; 7 positions match TRBD1. This CDR3 spans 16 amino acids. Germline trimming cut 6 bases from V and 0 bases from J; bases unmatched to any gene: 5. Per germline, CDR1 SGHNT and CDR2 YENEEA. CDR3 in amino acids: CASRPRDSSYNSPLHF. The CDR3 coding sequence is TGTGCCAGCAGACCAAGGGACAGCTCCTATAATTCACCCCTCCACTTT. Full variable domain (remainder filled in from reference TRBV11-3 and TRBJ1-6): EAGVVQSPRYKIIEKKQPVAFWCNPISGHNTLYWYLQNLGQGPELLIRYENEEAVDDSQLPKDRFSAERLKGVDSTLKIQPAELGDSAVYLCASRPRDSSYNSPLHFGNGTRLTVT.

V and J are TRBV28 and TRBJ1-2, with D possibly TRBD1 on 5 matching bases. The CDR3 runs 17 residues. V lost 5 bases to trimming and J lost 4 bases, with 23 bases between them. Germline CDR1 MDHEN, CDR2 SYDVKM. The CDR3 nucleotides are TGTGCCAGCAGTACCCTCGGACGGACCGGGGGTAGCTATGGCTACACCTTC. Amino acid sequence: CASSTLGRTGGSYGYTF.

The chain carries TRBV5-1 and TRBJ2-1, with TRBD2 matching over 7 bases. The CDR3 totals 16 residues. Unmatched junction bases numbered 11, after V lost 4 bases and J lost 4 bases. Germline-derived CDR1 and CDR2 are SGHRS and YFSETQ. The CDR3: CASSTRVGEGYNEQFF. DNA of the CDR3: TGCGCCAGCAGCACCCGGGTGGGGGAGGGGTACAATGAGCAGTTCTTC.

In this sample, this clone turned up once. V is TRBV19 and J is TRBJ2-1, with TRBD2 identical over 9 bases. J gave up 9 bases and V 7 bases, and 13 bases lay outside the gene matches. Germline CDR1 is LNHDA and CDR2 is SQIVND (reference sequence). The CDR3 length is 15 residues. This CDR3 is CASTTGTSTEGEQFF. As DNA, the CDR3 is TGTGCCAGTACCACCGGGACTAGCACCGAAGGTGAGCAGTTCTTC.

The chain recombines TRBV12-5 with TRBJ2-1, with D tentatively TRBD1 (6 bases). Trimming shortened V by 6 bases and J by 5 bases, and 14 bases separated the two germline ends. Looked up from germline, CDR1 is LGHNT and CDR2 is FRNRAP. The CDR3 length is 14 residues. This CDR3 reads CASGQGILNNEQFF. CDR3 sequence (DNA): TGTGCTAGTGGACAGGGTATCCTAAACAATGAGCAGTTCTTC.

This clone came up once. The V call is TRBV6-5, the J call TRBJ2-1; 7 bases match TRBD2. This CDR3 is 15 amino acids long. Germline lookup yields CDR1 MNHEY and CDR2 SVGAGI. V lost 3 bases and J lost 1; bases outside the gene matches: 3. As DNA, the CDR3 is TGTGCCAGCAGTTATGGGGGGGAGTCCTACAATGAGCAGTTCTTC. This encodes CASSYGGESYNEQFF.

The chain has TRBV5-1 and TRBJ2-5, with D possibly being TRBD1 (8 bases). The CDR3 has 16 residues. Germline V gene lookup returns CDR1 SGHRS and CDR2 YFSETQ. With 4 bases removed from V and 4 bases from J, the gap between germline ends came to 20 bases. The CDR3 sequence: CASSLYRQGRGETQYF. Here the CDR3 DNA reads TGCGCCAGCAGCCTGTATCGACAGGGGAGGGGAGAGACCCAGTACTTC.

The chain recombines TRBV7-9 with TRBJ2-7; 9 nucleotides align to TRBD2. CDR1 is SEHNR, CDR2 FQNEAQ, per germline (reference sequence). CDR3 length: 15 residues. V was clipped by 5 bases and J by 3 bases; unmatched bases: 8. Here the CDR3 reads CASSQTIAGVYEQYF. The DNA for the CDR3 is TGTGCCAGCAGCCAAACCATAGCGGGAGTCTACGAGCAGTACTTC.

The table lists this clone with a few counts. This chain joins TRBV7-3 and TRBJ2-2; the match to TRBD2 covers 7 bases. This CDR3 contains 16 residues. V lost 5 bases and J lost 1; bases outside the gene matches: 7. The germline CDR1 and CDR2 sequences are SGHTA and FQGTGA. CDR3 in DNA: TGTGCCAGCAGCCCGGGGGGAGGTTGGAACACCGGGGAGCTGTTTTTT. This codes for CASSPGGGWNTGELFF.

V usage is TRBV7-9 and J usage is TRBJ2-5; 14 bases are a match to TRBD2. This CDR3 comprises 19 residues. The V gene end was trimmed by 3 bases and the J gene end by 5 bases; junction bases not matched to a gene: 14. Germline CDR1 is SEHNR and CDR2 is FQNEAQ (reference sequence). The CDR3 here is CASSFYRLAGGVWLETQYF. Written as DNA, the CDR3 is TGTGCCAGCAGCTTTTACCGACTAGCGGGAGGGGTTTGGTTGGAGACCCAGTACTTC.

The chain is built from TRBV9 and TRBJ2-1; 7 positions match TRBD1. J was trimmed by 7 bases and V by 4 bases; bases with no gene match: 14. The germline gives CDR1 SGDLS, CDR2 YYNGEE. The CDR3 is made up of 16 amino acids. CDR3 nucleotides: TGTGCCAGCAGCCCACCTAAAGGGACCAGGGGGAATGAGCAGTTCTTC. It codes for CASSPPKGTRGNEQFF.